These 20 T cell receptor beta chains share one sample of origin, sequenced in a study of patients and donors after allogeneic stem cell transplantation (dated by TCRdb to about 2020). The library was produced with RT-PCR. The sequencer listed for this sample is NextSeq 550. TCRdb reran the public reads through fastp at Q25 and MiXCR, keeping productive beta chains. For every CDR3 protein sequence, its rows merge into one entry that carries the most common genes and DNA. Present in this sample are approximately 150,000 distinct CDR3 sequences, 25% to 35% of which were seen just once. The ten most abundant clones make up around 3.3% of the sample. Sequencing was done on a sample of blood, either unsorted or a sorted T cell fraction (not recorded which). These receptors all stem from a human donor who was either an allogeneic HSCT recipient or a stem cell or donor lymphocyte infusion donor (not recorded which). It is not recorded whose cells these are; they may come from a transplant donor.

The J gene is TRBJ2-7, the V gene TRBV20-1; a possible D gene is TRBD1 (5 bases). The V end was cut by 5 bases, the J end by 0 bases, with 8 bases between. The CDR3 has 12 residues. Germline loops: CDR1 DFQATT, CDR2 SNEGSKA (reference sequence). The CDR3 DNA reads as TGCAGTGCTCGACAGACCTCCTACGAGCAGTACTTC. Translation: CSARQTSYEQYF.

The chain uses TRBV28 and TRBJ2-7; D gene ambiguous. The CDR3 runs 11 residues. Germline CDR1 and CDR2: MDHEN and SYDVKM. Deletions cut 6 bases from V and 5 bases from J, with 8 bases between. CDR3 in DNA: TGTGCCAGCAGGGCTTATAACGAGCAGTACTTC. Its protein product is CASRAYNEQYF.

The J gene is TRBJ2-3, the V gene TRBV5-6, with D hard to call. The V end was cut by 2 bases, the J end by 9 bases, with 10 bases between. Germline CDR1 reads SGHDT; CDR2 reads YYEEEE. The CDR3 is made up of 12 amino acids. The CDR3 spells CASSFGLGTQYF. The DNA for the CDR3 is TGTGCCAGCAGCTTTGGATTAGGGACGCAGTATTTT.

The chain links TRBV5-1 to TRBJ2-5; D is ambiguous. Germline CDR1 SGHRS, CDR2 YFSETQ. V lost 2 bases and J 3 bases, leaving 8 bases between the germline ends. The CDR3 has 13 amino acids. Here the CDR3 reads CASSFLSEETQYF. The CDR3 region has the DNA TGCGCCAGCAGCTTTTTATCCGAAGAGACCCAGTACTTC.

In this sample, this clonotype turned up a few times. The V and J genes are TRBV7-2 and TRBJ2-1; 8 bases line up with TRBD2. Trimming cost V 1 base and J 3 bases; bases outside gene matches: 2. The germline gives CDR1 SGHTA, CDR2 FQGNSA. This CDR3 is built from 15 residues. CDR3 protein: CASSLGLAGYNEQFF. In nucleotides, the CDR3 is TGTGCCAGCAGCTTAGGGCTAGCGGGCTACAATGAGCAGTTCTTC.

This clonotype was counted only a few times. The chain combines TRBV28 with TRBJ2-1; D might be TRBD1 (6 bases). The V end was cut by 7 bases, the J end by 12 bases, with 16 bases between. CDR1 and CDR2 from the germline V gene are MDHEN and SYDVKM. The CDR3 length is 12 residues. For the CDR3, the DNA is TGTGCCAGCACCTTACTCCAGGGGAGGCAGTTCTTC. Encoded protein: CASTLLQGRQFF.

V gene TRBV5-6 combines with J gene TRBJ2-1, with 7 bases that match TRBD1. In germline, CDR1 is SGHDT, CDR2 YYEEEE. The J segment lost 11 bases and the V segment lost 1 base, leaving 6 bases of the junction unmatched. The CDR3 loop spans 13 amino acids. In DNA form, the CDR3 reads TGTGCCAGCAGCTTGAACAGGGGTAGGCAGCAGTTCTTC. Translating it yields CASSLNRGRQQFF.

This clonotype showed up just a few times. The chain has TRBV15 and TRBJ1-3; D call uncertain. The V and J ends lost 5 bases and 3 bases respectively, with 8 bases between them. Germline V gene lookup returns CDR1 LNHNV and CDR2 YYDKDF (reference sequence). This CDR3 comprises 13 residues. The DNA of the CDR3 is TGTGCCACCAGCCGCGGGTATGGAAACACCATATATTTT. Residues: CATSRGYGNTIYF.

This clonotype was found a few times. This chain joins TRBV12-3 or TRBV12-4 and TRBJ2-5; TRBD1 is a possible D gene (5 bases). This CDR3 has 13 amino acids. The germline V and J ends were trimmed by 6 bases and 4 bases, with 12 bases remaining between them. This CDR3 is CASSRDLRETQYF. CDR3 nucleotides: TGTGCCAGCAGCAGGGATCTGAGAGAGACCCAGTACTTC.

The rearrangement uses TRBV7-2 and TRBJ2-5; D is perhaps TRBD1 or TRBD2 (6 bases each). Germline V gene sequence: CDR1 SGHTA, CDR2 FQGNSA. The CDR3 is 13 amino acids. The V and J ends lost 10 bases and 4 bases respectively, with 16 bases between them. Written as DNA, the CDR3 is TGTGCCACGGGGGCTAGGAGGCGAGAGACCCAGTACTTC. It codes for CATGARRRETQYF.

V and J are TRBV4-3 and TRBJ2-7, with D perhaps matching TRBD1 (5 bases). The CDR3 has 15 residues. Trimming removed 3 bases from V and 4 bases from J, with 16 bases in between. The germline CDR1 and CDR2 sequences are LGHNA and YSLEER. CDR3 amino acids: CASSHGVGPVYEQYF. CDR3 nucleotides: TGCGCCAGCAGCCATGGGGTGGGGCCCGTGTACGAGCAGTACTTC.

This clonotype was detected only once. The chain uses TRBV4-2 and TRBJ2-2, with D unresolved. Looked up from germline, CDR1 is LGHNA and CDR2 is YNFKEQ. This CDR3 has 15 amino acids. V was pared by 1 base and J by 4 bases, with 10 bases between. The CDR3 spells CASSQVRAITGELFF. The CDR3 coding sequence is TGTGCCAGCAGCCAAGTAAGGGCGATCACCGGGGAGCTGTTTTTT.

The DNA of the CDR3 is TGTGCCATCCGGACTAGCGGGACCTACGAGCAGTACTTC. This encodes CAIRTSGTYEQYF. The chain carries TRBV10-3 and TRBJ2-7; 12 bases agree with TRBD2. J gave up 2 bases and V 8 bases, and 1 base lay outside the gene matches. Per the germline V gene, CDR1 is ENHRY and CDR2 is SYGVKD. The CDR3 length is 13 residues.

The V and J genes are TRBV12-3 or TRBV12-4 and TRBJ1-6, with 7 bases that match TRBD1. The CDR3 is made up of 15 amino acids. V lost 7 bases to trimming and J lost 7 bases; unmatched junction nucleotides: 10. CDR3 DNA: TGTGCCAGCACCTTAGGCGGGACAGCAAATTCACCCCTCCACTTT. This codes for CASTLGGTANSPLHF.

The chain employs TRBV27 and TRBJ1-1; 8 positions agree with TRBD1. This CDR3 is 14 amino acids long. The junction had 3 bases not matched to a gene; V was cut back by 1 base and J by 5 bases. Per germline, CDR1 MNHEY and CDR2 SMNVEV (reference sequence). The CDR3 here is CASSLYRGGTEAFF. The CDR3 DNA follows: TGTGCCAGCAGTTTATACAGGGGGGGGACTGAAGCTTTCTTT.

This chain uses TRBV29-1 with TRBJ2-3, with no clear D. Between the trimmed V and J ends, which lost 4 bases and 2 bases, there was a span of 13 bases. This CDR3 spans 14 amino acids. CDR1 and CDR2 from the germline V gene are SQVTM and ANQGSEA. The CDR3 region is CSVAQEYNTDTQYF. The CDR3 DNA reads as TGCAGCGTTGCTCAGGAGTACAACACAGATACGCAGTATTTT.

This sequence joins TRBV10-3 and TRBJ2-7, with 7 positions matching TRBD1. The CDR3 sequence is 12 residues long. Germline CDR1 ENHRY, CDR2 SYGVKD. The junction had 2 bases not matched to a gene; V was cut back by 6 bases and J by 3 bases. The CDR3 sequence is CAIRGDSYEQYF. The DNA for the CDR3 is TGTGCCATCAGGGGGGACAGCTACGAGCAGTACTTC.

The table lists this clonotype with a few counts. The chain is built from TRBV4-3 and TRBJ2-1, with unresolved D. In germline, CDR1 is LGHNA, CDR2 YSLEER. The CDR3 runs to 17 residues. V was shortened by 3 bases and J by 5 bases, with 20 bases between the two germline ends. The DNA for the CDR3 is TGCGCCAGCAGCCAGATCTACTCTTTGGGCGCGGACAATGAGCAGTTCTTC. Residues: CASSQIYSLGADNEQFF.

This sequence joins TRBV9 and TRBJ2-7; 13 bases line up with TRBD2. Per germline, CDR1 SGDLS and CDR2 YYNGEE. Trimming removed 4 bases from V and 2 bases from J; junction bases left unmatched: 3. The CDR3 is made up of 15 amino acids. As DNA, the CDR3 is TGTGCCAGCAGCATGGGACTAGCGGGAACCTACGAGCAGTACTTC. Amino acids: CASSMGLAGTYEQYF.

The chain has TRBV4-2 and TRBJ1-1; D is perhaps TRBD1 (5 bases). V lost 4 bases to trimming and J lost 1 base, with 10 bases between them. This CDR3 is 14 amino acids long. Germline CDR1 reads LGHNA; CDR2 reads YNFKEQ. CDR3 sequence reads: CASSPWDQNTEAFF. In DNA, the CDR3 is TGTGCCAGCAGCCCATGGGACCAGAACACTGAAGCTTTCTTT.